What follows are 21 T cell receptor beta chains derived from one specimen sequenced in a study of blood T cell repertoires in COVID-19. Sequenced by immunoSEQ multiplex PCR; TCRdb stores in-frame clones only, minus some. This table holds over 450,000 clones, around nine tenths found once. Input material: peripheral blood. Receptor source: a woman between 45 and 65 years old with COVID-19, enrolled during active disease.

The chain recombines TRBV7-3 with TRBJ2-3, with 8 bases aligning to TRBD2. V gave up 5 bases and J gave up 3 bases; unmatched junction bases: 7. Germline assignment: CDR1 SGHTA and CDR2 FQGTGA. The CDR3 spans 15 residues. CDR3 nucleotide sequence: TGTGCCAGCAGCCCGAGCGGGGGAGGAACAGATACGCAGTATTTT. Encoded protein: CASSPSGGGTDTQYF.

V usage is TRBV28 and J usage is TRBJ1-2, with TRBD1 matching over 10 bases. This CDR3 has 15 amino acids. The germline gives CDR1 MDHEN, CDR2 SYDVKM. Germline trimming cut 4 bases from V and 3 bases from J; bases unmatched to any gene: 5. CDR3 DNA sequence: TGTGCCAGCAGTTCACCGGGACAGGGGCACTATGGCTACACCTTC. Its translation is CASSSPGQGHYGYTF.

This clone has just one count. The chain links TRBV6-2 or TRBV6-3 to TRBJ2-1; TRBD2 agrees at 11 bases. The CDR3 spans 15 residues. V dropped 6 bases and J dropped 8; count of bases not matched to a gene: 9. The germline V gene has CDR1 MNHEY and CDR2 SVGEGT. CDR3 amino acids: CASSLTSGGFYEQFF. CDR3 sequence (DNA): TGTGCCAGCAGCTTAACTAGCGGGGGCTTCTATGAGCAGTTCTTC.

V is TRBV7-6 and J is TRBJ1-3; D unresolved. CDR3 length equals 14 residues. V lost 5 bases and J 0 bases, leaving 8 bases between the germline ends. Germline CDR1 and CDR2: SGHVS and FNYEAQ. The CDR3 loop reads CASSRTVSGNTIYF. The CDR3 DNA sequence: TGTGCCAGCAGCCGCACAGTCTCTGGAAACACCATATATTTT.

This chain joins TRBV30 and TRBJ2-7; 10 positions agree with TRBD1. CDR1 is GTSNPN and CDR2 is SVGIG in the germline V gene (reference sequence). The junction had 5 bases not matched to a gene; V was cut back by 0 bases and J by 6 bases. The CDR3 runs 14 residues. The CDR3 DNA follows: TGTGCCTGGAGTGTGGGGGACAGGGGAACCGAGCAGTACTTC. Amino acids: CAWSVGDRGTEQYF.

The chain combines TRBV14 with TRBJ1-1; TRBD1 agrees at 8 bases. Losses at the gene ends were 4 bases for V and 5 bases for J; bases not matched to a gene: 9. The CDR3 loop spans 15 amino acids. Germline lookup yields CDR1 SGHDN and CDR2 FVKESK. The CDR3 here is CASSRDRGEWTEAFF. CDR3 bases: TGTGCCAGCAGCCGCGACAGGGGTGAGTGGACTGAAGCTTTCTTT.

CDR3 sequence (DNA): TGTGCCAGCCAAGCGGGGGGGATCTATGGCTACACCTTC. This gives the protein CASQAGGIYGYTF. The V call is TRBV2, the J call TRBJ1-2; D possibly corresponds to TRBD1 (5 bases). V was trimmed by 8 bases and J by 4 bases, leaving 14 bases between them. Germline CDR1 SNHLY, CDR2 FYNNEI. The CDR3 extends over 13 amino acids.

The rearrangement uses TRBV5-1 and TRBJ1-2; a possible D gene is TRBD1 (6 bases). Germline values: CDR1 SGHRS, CDR2 YFSETQ. The length of the CDR3 is 14 residues. The V end lost 7 bases, the J end lost 0 bases, and 13 bases lay between the germline ends. The CDR3 region is CASGGAGANYGYTF. The DNA for the CDR3 is TGCGCCAGCGGGGGCGCAGGAGCTAACTATGGCTACACCTTC.

This chain links TRBV27 with TRBJ1-2; tentatively, D is TRBD1 (5 bases). With 7 bases removed from V and 8 bases from J, the gap between germline ends came to 14 bases. This CDR3 region has 12 residues. Germline V gene lookup returns CDR1 MNHEY and CDR2 SMNVEV (reference sequence). For the CDR3, the DNA is TGTGCCAGCACCACCCCAGGGCACGGCTACACCTTC. It is translated as CASTTPGHGYTF.

V usage is TRBV18 and J usage is TRBJ1-4; D perhaps matches TRBD1 (6 bases). The V gene's germline CDR1 is KGHSH and CDR2 LQKENI. Trimming shortened V by 4 bases and J by 5 bases, and 14 bases separated the two germline ends. The CDR3 is 15 residues long. The CDR3 region is CASSLMGAENEKLFF. CDR3 DNA sequence: TGTGCCAGCTCACTTATGGGGGCCGAAAATGAAAAACTGTTTTTT.

In regard to this clone: The sample holds other DNA sequences that translate to the same CDR3. The chain couples TRBV7-9 to TRBJ1-4; unclear D gene. Germline loops: CDR1 SEHNR, CDR2 FQNEAQ (reference sequence). Trimming took off 3 bases at V and 5 bases at J, with 4 bases between the two ends. This CDR3 is 12 amino acids long. The CDR3 nucleotides read TGTGCCAGCAGCTTCGGGAATGAAAAACTGTTTTTT. This sequence encodes CASSFGNEKLFF. Using reference TRBV7-9 and TRBJ1-4 for the parts outside the CDR3, the full variable domain is DTGVSQNPRHKITKRGQNVTFRCDPISEHNRLYWYRQTLGQGPEFLTYFQNEAQLEKSRLLSDRFSAERPKGSFSTLEIQRTEQGDSAMYLCASSFGNEKLFFGSGTQLSVL.

V usage is TRBV6-2 or TRBV6-3 and J usage is TRBJ2-2; 7 positions agree with TRBD1. The CDR3 totals 15 residues. The J segment lost 4 bases and the V segment lost 2 bases, leaving 4 bases of the junction unmatched. Germline assignment: CDR1 MNHEY and CDR2 SVGEGT. The CDR3, as DNA: TGTGCCAGCAGTTACCCGACAGGGAGCACCGGGGAGCTGTTTTTT. This gives the protein CASSYPTGSTGELFF.

V and J are TRBV28 and TRBJ1-2; a possible D gene is TRBD1 (5 bases). The V end lost 4 bases, the J end lost 7 bases, and 16 bases lay between the germline ends. CDR1 is MDHEN and CDR2 is SYDVKM in the germline V gene. The CDR3 loop spans 14 amino acids. CDR3: CASSSNVGQSGYTF. DNA of the CDR3: TGTGCCAGCAGTTCGAATGTCGGACAATCTGGCTACACCTTC.

The genes are TRBV2 and TRBJ2-7, with 11 bases lining up with TRBD2. Germline V gene data show CDR1 as SNHLY and CDR2 as FYNNEI. The CDR3 consists of 12 residues. The trim removed 5 bases at V and 7 bases at J, leaving 1 base unmatched. CDR3 sequence (DNA): TGTGCCAGCAGTAGACTAGCGGGGGAGCAGTACTTC. Its protein product is CASSRLAGEQYF.

This chain joins TRBV7-9 and TRBJ2-5; D ambiguous. The germline V and J ends were trimmed by 2 bases and 5 bases, with 6 bases remaining between them. Germline V CDR1 and CDR2: SEHNR, FQNEAQ (reference sequence). The CDR3 contains 12 residues. The CDR3, as DNA: TGTGCCAGCAGCTTATCCAGGGAGACCCAGTACTTC. This codes for CASSLSRETQYF.

The chain combines TRBV10-1 with TRBJ2-3; tentatively, D is TRBD2 (6 bases). Germline V CDR1 and CDR2: WNHNN, SYGVQD (reference sequence). The CDR3 contains 13 residues. The V end lost 8 bases, the J end lost 4 bases, and 13 bases lay between the germline ends. In DNA, the CDR3 is TGCGCCAGCGGAGGGTGGAACCCAGATACGCAGTATTTT. Its protein product is CASGGWNPDTQYF.

V and J are TRBV5-4 and TRBJ2-7; weak D call: TRBD1 (6 bases). Germline CDR1 SGHNT, CDR2 YYREEE (reference sequence). V dropped 2 bases and J dropped 3 bases, with 9 bases sitting between them. The CDR3 extends over 13 amino acids. This CDR3 reads CASSFQGYYEQYF. The CDR3 DNA reads TGTGCCAGCAGCTTTCAGGGGTACTACGAGCAGTACTTC.

The chain carries TRBV5-8 and TRBJ2-3; 8 nucleotides agree with TRBD2. CDR1 is SGHTS and CDR2 is YDEGEE in the germline V gene. CDR3 length: 16 residues. Unmatched junction bases numbered 10, after V lost 4 bases and J lost 3 bases. Written as DNA, the CDR3 is TGTGCCAGCAGCGACCTCCTACCGGGAGGGACAGATACGCAGTATTTT. Translation gives CASSDLLPGGTDTQYF.

This sequence joins TRBV9 and TRBJ2-1, with D tentatively TRBD1 (6 bases). Germline CDR1 reads SGDLS; CDR2 reads YYNGEE. The CDR3 runs 17 residues. V gave up 4 bases and J gave up 4 bases, with 21 bases separating them. CDR3 sequence (DNA): TGTGCCAGCAGCTCACTACAGGGCGGAATTGATTACAATGAGCAGTTCTTC. Its protein is CASSSLQGGIDYNEQFF.

The count of this clone is one. The chain combines TRBV30 with TRBJ1-1; D may be TRBD1 (5 bases). The V end was cut by 2 bases, the J end by 7 bases, with 17 bases between. Germline V gives CDR1 GTSNPN, CDR2 SVGIG (reference sequence). The CDR3 consists of 14 residues. CDR3 coding DNA: TGTGCCTGGAGTTTGGACGTGGGGCAGGTTGAAGCTTTCTTT. This codes for CAWSLDVGQVEAFF.

The chain combines TRBV30 with TRBJ2-7, with 7 nucleotides matching TRBD2. V lost 0 bases to trimming and J lost 2 bases; unmatched junction nucleotides: 7. CDR1 is GTSNPN and CDR2 is SVGIG in the germline V gene (reference sequence). This CDR3 is 15 amino acids long. CDR3 nucleotide sequence: TGTGCCTGGAGTGTTGGGGGGGGTTCTGCCTACGAGCAGTACTTC. This encodes CAWSVGGGSAYEQYF.